The entry that follows covers one T cell receptor beta chain sequence. This sample stems from a study of shared clonotypes between healthy human individuals. Trimming removed 4 bases from V and 2 bases from J; junction bases left unmatched: 6. The CDR3 has 15 amino acids. Germline CDR1 reads SGHRS; CDR2 reads YFSETQ. Clones were read by immunoSEQ multiplex PCR, and TCRdb kept only the in-frame ones, dropping some. The sample yields about 2.4 million clones, 93% seen once. The chain joins TRBV5-1 to TRBJ2-1; 7 positions match TRBD2. This receptor was obtained from a man aged 18 to 30 in good health. Some clones in this sample may be carry-over from other donors' samples. The specimen sequenced was naive CD4+ T cells from PBMCs. Regarding subset: CD45RA+ positively selected. The CDR3 protein is CASSAAGTTYNEQFF. CDR3 nucleotides: TGCGCCAGCAGCGCAGCCGGGACTACCTACAATGAGCAGTTCTTC.